These 2 T cell receptor beta chains share one sample of origin, sequenced in a study of OX40 agonist ivuxolimab in advanced cancers. TCRdb keeps only in-frame clones here, not all; method: immunoSEQ multiplex PCR. The repertoire holds about 82,000 clones, with 91% as singletons. This specimen was CD4+ or CD8+ T cells sorted from blood, taken in a trial of the OX40 agonist ivuxolimab. The receptor source for this set is an adult with an advanced solid tumor such as melanoma, head and neck, liver or kidney cancer.

V is TRBV13 and J is TRBJ1-1; D is unclear. CDR1 is PRHDT and CDR2 is FYEKMQ in the germline V gene (reference sequence). This CDR3 has 12 residues. V dropped 5 bases and J dropped 11 bases, with 15 bases sitting between them. The CDR3 nucleotides are TGTGCCAGCAGCCTCCCGGGTGGGAGGGCTTTCTTT. It codes for CASSLPGGRAFF. Full variable domain (rest looked up from reference TRBV13 and TRBJ1-1): AAGVIQSPRHLIKEKRETATLKCYPIPRHDTVYWYQQGPGQDPQFLISFYEKMQSDKGSIPDRFSAQQFSDYHSELNMSSLELGDSALYFCASSLPGGRAFFGQGTRLTVV.

This rearrangement joins TRBV20-1 to TRBJ1-1; D gene uncertain. Deletions cut 5 bases from V and 6 bases from J, with 10 bases between. The germline V gene encodes CDR1 DFQATT and CDR2 SNEGSKA (reference sequence). There are 11 residues in the CDR3. CDR3 loop: CSASGLSEAFF. The DNA of the CDR3 is TGCAGTGCTTCCGGGCTCTCTGAAGCTTTCTTT.